The source of this T cell receptor (beta chain) is a study of shared clonotypes between healthy human individuals. Broader study findings: A handful of donors held about 5% of naive CD4 clonotypes in common.

In regard to this clone: The target antigen is unknown.

The CDR3 runs 14 residues. Per germline, CDR1 MDHEN and CDR2 SYDVKM. The V gene lost 3 bases and the J gene lost 5 bases, with 13 bases spanning the gap. The protocol was immunoSEQ multiplex PCR, while the TCRdb copy is restricted to in-frame clones and leaves out a portion. The table shows roughly 2 million clones, with 90% to 95% occurring only once. V is TRBV28 and J is TRBJ2-5; tentatively, D is TRBD1 or TRBD2 (5 bases each). This TCR was recovered from a man younger than 30 in good health. Specimen: naive CD4+ T cells sorted from blood. Specified subset: CD45RA+ positively selected. The CDR3 region has the DNA TGTGCCAGCAGTTTTCAGTGGGGGAAGGAGACCCAGTACTTC. Translated: CASSFQWGKETQYF.